This T cell receptor (beta chain) comes out of a study of glioma-infiltrating T cells (dated by TCRdb to 2016 to 2018). For the wider study: TCR alpha- and beta-chain repertoires were sequenced from glioma tissue, non-neoplastic brain tissue and matched peripheral blood mononuclear cells. To measure how far tissue and blood T-cell populations diverged, each tissue-infiltrating repertoire was compared against the peripheral blood repertoire of the same patient. The paired cohort was made up of three low-grade glioma patients, about 8 primary glioblastoma patients and three non-glioma patients who contributed non-neoplastic brain tissue. What the authors observed across the whole study: VJ-independent divergence between tissue and blood was lower than expected in non-neoplastic patients but higher than expected in all gliomas, particularly low-grade gliomas. Group comparisons rested on small numbers: three non-neoplastic, three low-grade glioma and roughly 8 glioblastoma patients. Tissue and blood shared very few CDR3 sequences, a result attributed to high CDR3 diversity and limited sampling.

TCR alpha and beta CDR3 regions were amplified with the iRepertoire nested amplicon-rescue multiplex PCR (arm-PCR) platform from RNA. For one-step reverse transcription and amplification, 100-400 ng of tissue mRNA or PBMC total RNA was used as input. Following bead purification, Illumina adapters were added through a secondary multiplex PCR, and the libraries were then gel-purified between 200 and 400 bp. The libraries contained internal 6-nucleotide barcodes that were used for demultiplexing. Sequencing of libraries was performed on an Illumina MiSeq with 2x220 or 2x250 nucleotide paired-end reads. From the authors' description of their analysis: Paired reads were merged with FLASH 1.2.11 and aligned to the GRCh37 human genome with BWA-MEM before extracting TRA and TRB reads. An IMGT-derived reference of cassette sequences and CDR3 motifs, with pseudogenes included, was used for V and J assignment. Reads were translated in three frames, and productive CDR3s were defined as those with a C...FGXG motif and no stop codons. A clonotype was defined as a unique combination of a V-J cassette pair and a CDR3 amino acid sequence. Reads were filtered by Hamming distance, with the threshold set by the sequence error rate of each sample in mapped regions. TCRdb handled the public reads itself, with Q25 trimming in fastp and clone calling in MiXCR, and kept productive beta chains. Every distinct CDR3 protein forms one entry, paired with its most common genes and DNA. What appears here as the V and J calls and clone size reflects TCRdb's work, not the paper's. The sample has about 110,000 distinct CDR3 sequences on record, around a quarter of them singletons. Roughly 30% of the sample is taken by the ten largest.

Trimming removed 5 bases from V and 4 bases from J; the gene matches leave 14 bases unexplained. The CDR3 contains 16 residues, cysteine and phenylalanine counted. Only the CDR3 DNA stays, 48 bases, in frame from base 1. In the germline V gene, CDR1 corresponds to KGHSH and CDR2 to LQKENI. Note on this clonotype: Its target antigen remains unknown. The record has no base qualities; no much larger clone is one base away.

This sequence uses TRBV18 and TRBJ2-7; 7 bases in between match TRBD1. This sequence was found in a human donor with low-grade glioma or glioblastoma, undergoing nonglioma brain surgery, or in good health (not recorded which). Input material: glioma tissue, nonneoplastic brain tissue, or PBMCs (not recorded which). The CDR3 in this case is CASSGYSWTGLYEQYF. Here is the DNA: TGTGCCAGCTCAGGATACTCCTGGACAGGCCTTTACGAGCAGTACTTC.